The 23 T cell receptor beta chains reported below all come from one sample, sequenced in a study of cytomegalovirus exposure and HLA in healthy donors. Primers: 60 Vbeta forward and 13 Jbeta reverse. Measured with immunoSEQ multiplex PCR; TCRdb has only the in-frame clones, and not every one. The sample lists over 150,000 clones, about four fifths occurring once. The sample consisted of PBMCs. These receptors all stem from a young man in good health and CMV-seropositive.

The rearrangement links TRBV19 to TRBJ1-2, with 12 bases that match TRBD1. V lost 3 bases, J lost 6 bases, and 5 bases stayed unmatched. CDR1 and CDR2 from the germline V gene are LNHDA and SQIVND (reference sequence). The CDR3 contains 15 residues. CDR3: CASSISWDRGHGYTF. The CDR3 DNA is TGTGCCAGTAGTATTAGCTGGGACAGGGGGCATGGCTACACCTTC.

This sequence joins TRBV4-3 and TRBJ2-5; no clear D. The assigned J gene may be wrong: the sequence end matches TRBJ2-7 better. There are 14 residues in the CDR3. Germline assignment: CDR1 LGHNA and CDR2 YSLEER. CDR3 sequence reads: CASSQDSTVREQYF. CDR3 DNA sequence: TGCGCCAGCAGCCAAGACTCAACAGTGCGCGAGCAGTACTTC.

This clone was seen just once. The V call is TRBV14, the J call TRBJ2-1; TRBD2 might be the D (5 bases). This CDR3 contains 12 residues. Trimming shortened V by 4 bases and J by 10 bases, and 11 bases separated the two germline ends. The germline CDR1 and CDR2 sequences are SGHDN and FVKESK. The CDR3 DNA reads TGTGCCAGCAGCCGGACTCGCAGCGAGCAGTTCTTC. This translates into CASSRTRSEQFF. Full variable domain (missing parts from reference TRBV14 and TRBJ2-1): EAGVTQFPSHSVIEKGQTVTLRCDPISGHDNLYWYRRVMGKEIKFLLHFVKESKQDESGMPNNRFLAERTGGTYSTLKVQPAELEDSGVYFCASSRTRSEQFFGPGTRLTVL.

The chain is built from TRBV6-6 and TRBJ2-7, with 7 bases matching TRBD2. Germline V gene sequence: CDR1 MNHNY, CDR2 SVGAGI (reference sequence). Germline trimming cut 8 bases from V and 0 bases from J; bases unmatched to any gene: 7. The CDR3 contains 14 residues. The CDR3 sequence is CASGGQRDSYEQYF. Here the CDR3 DNA reads TGTGCCAGCGGTGGGCAGCGGGACTCCTACGAGCAGTACTTC.

The gene calls are TRBV5-5 and TRBJ1-5; D is ambiguous. V lost 0 bases to trimming and J lost 7 bases, with 8 bases between them. This CDR3 is built from 13 residues. Germline loops: CDR1 SGHKS, CDR2 YYEKEE (reference sequence). The CDR3 sequence is CASSLDRSQPQHF. CDR3 coding DNA: TGTGCCAGCAGCTTGGATCGGTCCCAGCCCCAGCATTTT.

V and J are TRBV4-3 and TRBJ2-2; 9 bases agree with TRBD2. V gave up 4 bases and J gave up 2 bases; unmatched junction bases: 8. The CDR3 has 17 amino acids. The germline gives CDR1 LGHNA, CDR2 YSLEER. CDR3 sequence (DNA): TGCGCCAGCAGCCGAGAAATAGCGGGGGCTAACACCGGGGAGCTGTTTTTT. Its protein product is CASSREIAGANTGELFF.

The chain links TRBV7-3 to TRBJ2-3, with 14 positions matching TRBD2. The CDR3 has 17 residues. Per germline, CDR1 SGHTA and CDR2 FQGTGA. V was pared by 5 bases and J by 2 bases, with 6 bases of the junction left unmatched. CDR3 DNA sequence: TGTGCCAGCAGCCAGGGACTAGCGGGAGCGGTCACAGATACGCAGTATTTT. It codes for CASSQGLAGAVTDTQYF.

The chain recombines TRBV4-1 with TRBJ2-5; 10 bases line up with TRBD2. This CDR3 is 19 amino acids long. Germline trimming cut 3 bases from V and 1 base from J; bases unmatched to any gene: 14. CDR1 is MGHRA and CDR2 is YSYEKL in the germline V gene. The CDR3 DNA follows: TGCGCCAGCAGCCACAAACTCAGCCTTAGCGGGGGGATCCAAGAGACCCAGTACTTC. Translating it yields CASSHKLSLSGGIQETQYF.

This clone occurred once. This sequence joins TRBV4-2 and TRBJ2-7; tentatively, D is TRBD2 (5 bases). The CDR3 extends over 13 amino acids. V was clipped by 6 bases and J by 7 bases, with 16 bases between them. In germline, CDR1 is LGHNA, CDR2 YNFKEQ. This CDR3 reads CASRKQTSGEQYF. Written as DNA, the CDR3 is TGTGCCAGCAGGAAACAGACCTCGGGGGAGCAGTACTTC.

The chain uses TRBV7-9 and TRBJ2-1; D not certain. The CDR3 totals 16 residues. The germline gives CDR1 SEHNR, CDR2 FQNEAQ (reference sequence). V was pared by 2 bases and J by 3 bases, with 14 bases between. CDR3 region: CASSLLVSVDYNEQFF. The CDR3 coding sequence is TGTGCCAGCAGCTTACTAGTTTCGGTGGACTACAATGAGCAGTTCTTC.

The V gene is TRBV2, the J gene TRBJ1-6; TRBD1 matches at 10 bases. The CDR3 has 16 amino acids. Trimming removed 10 bases from V and 2 bases from J; junction bases left unmatched: 8. From germline, CDR1 is SNHLY and CDR2 FYNNEI. CDR3 sequence (DNA): TGTGCCAAAAGGACAGGGGGGCAAACCTATAATTCACCCCTCCACTTT. This sequence encodes CAKRTGGQTYNSPLHF.

The DNA for the CDR3 is TGTGCCAGCAGTTCCACCCGGACAGTAGTTTGGGGCTACACCTTC. This gives the protein CASSSTRTVVWGYTF. V gene TRBV6-5 combines with J gene TRBJ1-2, with D perhaps TRBD1 (6 bases). Per the germline V gene, CDR1 is MNHEY and CDR2 is SVGAGI. The germline V and J ends were trimmed by 4 bases and 8 bases, with 20 bases remaining between them. CDR3 length equals 15 residues.

This rearrangement joins TRBV4-1 to TRBJ2-1, with D possibly matching TRBD2 (7 bases). Trimming removed 4 bases at V and 6 bases at J, with 16 bases between. The CDR3 spans 15 residues. Germline lookup yields CDR1 MGHRA and CDR2 YSYEKL. This CDR3 is CASSPLAGASNEQFF. CDR3 bases: TGCGCCAGCAGCCCCTTGGCGGGGGCCAGCAATGAGCAGTTCTTC.

CDR3 region: CASSFSGMDTEAFF. Written as DNA, the CDR3 is TGTGCCAGCAGCTTCTCGGGGATGGACACTGAAGCTTTCTTT. This rearrangement joins TRBV7-2 to TRBJ1-1; D not resolved. CDR3 length: 14 amino acids. V was pared by 3 bases and J by 3 bases, with 11 bases between. Germline lookup yields CDR1 SGHTA and CDR2 FQGNSA.

This clone was observed once. J is TRBJ1-1 and V is TRBV7-9; D remains unclear. With 0 bases removed from V and 1 base from J, the gap between germline ends came to 6 bases. The CDR3 is made up of 14 amino acids. The germline gives CDR1 SEHNR, CDR2 FQNEAQ (reference sequence). CDR3 amino acids: CASSLASGNTEAFF. CDR3 bases: TGTGCCAGCAGCTTAGCCTCGGGGAACACTGAAGCTTTCTTT.

The chain couples TRBV11-2 to TRBJ2-2; TRBD2 agrees at 9 bases. Germline-derived CDR1 and CDR2 are SGHAT and FQNNGV. V was pared by 5 bases and J by 0 bases, with 4 bases of the junction left unmatched. The CDR3 runs to 16 residues. The CDR3 spells CASSRASGTNTGELFF. CDR3 in DNA: TGTGCCAGCAGCCGGGCTAGCGGGACGAACACCGGGGAGCTGTTTTTT.

The chain is built from TRBV6-6 and TRBJ1-2; D is uncertain. V lost 6 bases to trimming and J lost 3 bases, with 8 bases between them. The CDR3 contains 12 residues. Germline values: CDR1 MNHNY, CDR2 SVGAGI (reference sequence). The CDR3 DNA reads TGTGCCAGCAGCGAGCGGGACTATGGCTACACCTTC. Amino acids: CASSERDYGYTF.

The chain is built from TRBV28 and TRBJ1-3; TRBD1 agrees at 7 bases. Per the germline V gene, CDR1 is MDHEN and CDR2 is SYDVKM. The CDR3 is 15 residues long. After removal of 6 bases from V and 0 bases from J, the junction contained 5 bases not matched to a gene. The CDR3 DNA reads TGTGCCAGCAGCCCGACAGGGCACTCTGGAAACACCATATATTTT. Amino acid sequence: CASSPTGHSGNTIYF.

The gene calls are TRBV12-1 and TRBJ1-1; the listed D gene, TRBD1, was not tested against the DNA. TRBV12-1 is a pseudogene. The CDR3 has 16 amino acids. Here the CDR3 DNA reads TGTGCCAGCAGCTTTGGGAATCCGCAGGCCATCCCTGAAGCTTTCTTT. Its translation: CASSFGNPQAIPEAFF.

J is TRBJ2-7 and V is TRBV19; possible D gene TRBD1, 6 bases. The germline V and J ends were trimmed by 5 bases and 2 bases, with 10 bases remaining between them. The CDR3 is 13 amino acids. The V gene's germline CDR1 is LNHDA and CDR2 SQIVND (reference sequence). CDR3 bases: TGTGCCAGTAGTCCAAACAGGGCCTACGAGCAGTACTTC. Protein sequence: CASSPNRAYEQYF.

This clone was observed a handful of times. The rearrangement uses TRBV13 and TRBJ2-1; TRBD2 matches at 8 bases. V lost 4 bases, J lost 15 bases, and 8 bases stayed unmatched. In germline, CDR1 is PRHDT, CDR2 FYEKMQ (reference sequence). The CDR3 covers 12 residues. CDR3 coding DNA: TGTGCCAGCAGCTCGCGCAGCGGGAGTCCGTTCTTC. It encodes CASSSRSGSPFF.

J is TRBJ2-5 and V is TRBV27; a possible D gene is TRBD1 (6 bases). Germline CDR1 and CDR2: MNHEY and SMNVEV (reference sequence). The length of the CDR3 is 16 residues. Deletions cut 2 bases from V and 4 bases from J, with 17 bases between. As DNA, the CDR3 is TGTGCCAGCAGTTTAGGGGGCTCTGTTCTTAGAGAGACCCAGTACTTC. Its protein is CASSLGGSVLRETQYF.

The rearrangement joins TRBV30 to TRBJ1-6; the D is unclear. The CDR3 covers 16 residues. V shed 0 bases and J shed 0 bases, with 9 bases lying between them. Germline lookup yields CDR1 GTSNPN and CDR2 SVGIG (reference sequence). The CDR3 DNA sequence: TGTGCCTGGAGTGTACGGGTCAGCTCCTATAATTCACCCCTCCACTTT. This codes for CAWSVRVSSYNSPLHF.